What follows are 19 T cell receptor beta chains derived from one specimen sequenced in a study of shared clonotypes between healthy human individuals. Clones were sequenced by immunoSEQ multiplex PCR, and TCRdb holds only the in-frame ones, with some missing. The sample lists some 500,000 clones; less than 96% were seen once. The specimen sequenced was naive CD4+ T cells sorted from blood. Subset denoted: CD45RA+ positively selected. These receptors came from a woman in her thirties in good health.

The chain links TRBV5-1 to TRBJ1-1; TRBD1 matches 12 bases. The CDR3 runs 17 residues. V was pared by 2 bases and J by 5 bases, with 10 bases of the junction left unmatched. The germline gives CDR1 SGHRS, CDR2 YFSETQ. The CDR3 reads CASSFSTGTGGLTEAFF. CDR3 sequence (DNA): TGCGCCAGCAGCTTTTCTACCGGGACAGGGGGCTTAACTGAAGCTTTCTTT.

The chain carries TRBV28 and TRBJ2-1; 10 bases line up with TRBD1. The CDR3 extends over 16 amino acids. V was clipped by 7 bases and J by 8 bases; unmatched bases: 14. Germline CDR1 MDHEN, CDR2 SYDVKM. CDR3 in DNA: TGTGCCAGCACCCCGGTGGGACAGGGGAGAAATGATGAGCAGTTCTTC. Translating it yields CASTPVGQGRNDEQFF.

This chain links TRBV7-9 with TRBJ1-1, with D uncertain. The V end lost 5 bases, the J end lost 0 bases, and 16 bases lay between the germline ends. Germline V gene data show CDR1 as SEHNR and CDR2 as FQNEAQ (reference sequence). The CDR3 length is 16 residues. The CDR3 DNA reads as TGTGCCAGCAGCCCCACCTCGGGCAGGCTGAACACTGAAGCTTTCTTT. Its protein product is CASSPTSGRLNTEAFF.

V gene TRBV10-2 combines with J gene TRBJ2-2, with 7 bases fitting TRBD1. V gave up 3 bases and J gave up 13 bases; unmatched junction bases: 14. The CDR3 runs to 15 residues. Looked up from germline, CDR1 is WSHSY and CDR2 is SAAADI. CDR3 coding DNA: TGCGCCAGCAGTGAAAATGGACAGGCTGCACCTGGGCTGTTTTTT. It translates to CASSENGQAAPGLFF.

J is TRBJ2-7 and V is TRBV27; 12 bases match TRBD1. Losses at the gene ends were 4 bases for V and 7 bases for J; bases not matched to a gene: 11. Germline V lookup: CDR1 MNHEY, CDR2 SMNVEV (reference sequence). The CDR3 runs 16 residues. CDR3 nucleotides: TGTGCCAGCAGTTCCCGGGGGACAGGGGGCCGGGGGGAGCAGTACTTC. Encoded protein: CASSSRGTGGRGEQYF.

J is TRBJ1-2 and V is TRBV28; the match to TRBD1 covers 9 bases. J was trimmed by 1 base and V by 4 bases; bases with no gene match: 4. The CDR3 has 15 residues. The V gene's germline CDR1 is MDHEN and CDR2 SYDVKM. CDR3 sequence: CASSSGQGHNYGYTF. CDR3 nucleotide sequence: TGTGCCAGCAGTTCCGGACAGGGGCATAACTATGGCTACACCTTC.

The gene calls are TRBV19 and TRBJ2-7, with TRBD1 matching 7 bases. Germline V gene lookup returns CDR1 LNHDA and CDR2 SQIVND (reference sequence). This CDR3 is 14 amino acids long. V was clipped by 5 bases and J by 2 bases; unmatched bases: 6. The CDR3 loop reads CASSADRAAYEQYF. CDR3 coding DNA: TGTGCCAGTAGTGCCGACAGGGCCGCCTACGAGCAGTACTTC.

CDR3 nucleotide sequence: TGTGCCAGCAGCCAAGAGGGGGACCCCTATGGCTACACCTTC. Translating gives CASSQEGDPYGYTF. This chain joins TRBV4-2 and TRBJ1-2; TRBD1 might be the D (5 bases). Trimming removed 0 bases from V and 4 bases from J, with 9 bases in between. Germline lookup yields CDR1 LGHNA and CDR2 YNFKEQ. This CDR3 is built from 14 residues.

The chain couples TRBV21-1 to TRBJ2-1; no check of the table's D call, TRBD2, against the DNA was made. TRBV21-1 is a listed pseudogene. This CDR3 spans 16 amino acids. The CDR3 is CASSKAPGQLRNEQFF. The CDR3 coding sequence is TGTGCCAGCAGCAAAGCACCGGGTCAACTCCGCAATGAGCAGTTCTTC.

The chain joins TRBV23-1 to TRBJ2-5, with TRBD2 matching 12 bases. TRBV23-1 is labeled an ORF, and its function is uncertain. Germline trimming cut 4 bases from V and 6 bases from J; bases unmatched to any gene: 9. The CDR3 spans 16 residues. CDR3: CASSPGLAGTVKTQYF. CDR3 nucleotides: TGCGCCAGCAGTCCCGGACTAGCGGGGACGGTCAAGACCCAGTACTTC.

The chain links TRBV27 to TRBJ2-1; tentative D call: TRBD1 (6 bases). V shed 5 bases and J shed 5 bases, with 16 bases lying between them. This CDR3 is 15 amino acids long. Germline V gives CDR1 MNHEY, CDR2 SMNVEV (reference sequence). As DNA, the CDR3 is TGTGCCAGCAGTCCCCAGGGGTTCCCAAACAATGAGCAGTTCTTC. Translating it yields CASSPQGFPNNEQFF.

The rearrangement links TRBV11-3 to TRBJ2-1; D is perhaps TRBD2 (5 bases). The germline V gene encodes CDR1 SGHNT and CDR2 YENEEA. V dropped 5 bases and J dropped 10 bases, with 24 bases sitting between them. This CDR3 is built from 16 residues. CDR3 sequence reads: CASSPPTGVRAGEQFF. CDR3 DNA sequence: TGTGCCAGCAGCCCCCCTACCGGGGTGAGGGCTGGGGAGCAGTTCTTC.

CDR3: CASSEQTSGNTGELFF. Written as DNA, the CDR3 is TGTGCCAGCAGTGAACAGACTAGCGGGAACACCGGGGAGCTGTTTTTT. The chain joins TRBV6-1 to TRBJ2-2, with 9 bases identical to TRBD2. V lost 2 bases and J lost 1; bases outside the gene matches: 2. The CDR3 sequence is 16 residues long. From germline, CDR1 is MNHNS and CDR2 SASEGT.

This chain connects TRBV27 to TRBJ2-7; the match to TRBD1 covers 8 bases. V was clipped by 5 bases and J by 2 bases; unmatched bases: 8. Germline V gene sequence: CDR1 MNHEY, CDR2 SMNVEV (reference sequence). This CDR3 is 15 amino acids long. The CDR3 spells CASSHPDRAAYEQYF. The CDR3 nucleotides read TGTGCCAGCAGTCATCCGGACAGGGCCGCCTACGAGCAGTACTTC.

The chain employs TRBV18 and TRBJ2-7; 10 positions agree with TRBD2. CDR1 KGHSH and CDR2 LQKENI come from the germline V gene. After removal of 0 bases from V and 5 bases from J, the junction contained 4 bases not matched to a gene. The CDR3 is 15 amino acids. The CDR3 nucleotides are TGTGCCAGCTCACCACCGGGACTAGCGTTGCACGAGCAGTACTTC. Amino acid sequence: CASSPPGLALHEQYF.

J is TRBJ2-1 and V is TRBV7-2; D might be TRBD1 or TRBD2, each matching 5 bases. From germline, CDR1 is SGHTA and CDR2 FQGNSA. This CDR3 is built from 15 residues. V was pared by 1 base and J by 9 bases, with 16 bases between. As DNA, the CDR3 is TGTGCCAGCAGCTTAGGGGGGTTTCTGGACGGTGAGCAGTTCTTC. It yields the protein CASSLGGFLDGEQFF.

The V gene is TRBV11-2, the J gene TRBJ2-7; 10 bases are a match to TRBD1. Germline V gives CDR1 SGHAT, CDR2 FQNNGV. Losses at the gene ends were 6 bases for V and 2 bases for J; bases not matched to a gene: 7. This CDR3 has 15 residues. As DNA, the CDR3 is TGTGCCAGCAGGGGCACCGGGACAGGGGCCTACGAGCAGTACTTC. Residues: CASRGTGTGAYEQYF.

The CDR3 loop reads CASSPGLGEAEEQFF. In nucleotides, the CDR3 is TGTGCCAGCTCACCGGGACTTGGTGAAGCTGAGGAGCAGTTCTTC. The V call is TRBV18, the J call TRBJ2-1; a possible D gene is TRBD2 (6 bases). Germline-derived CDR1 and CDR2 are KGHSH and LQKENI. Trimming cost V 3 bases and J 10 bases, with 19 bases left between them. The CDR3 covers 15 residues.

J is TRBJ2-7 and V is TRBV5-1, with D perhaps matching TRBD1 or TRBD2 (5 bases each). Germline-derived CDR1 and CDR2 are SGHRS and YFSETQ. The CDR3 loop spans 14 amino acids. V was shortened by 3 bases and J by 0 bases, with 10 bases between the two germline ends. The CDR3: CASSSGPSSYEQYF. For the CDR3, the DNA is TGCGCCAGCAGCTCGGGGCCTAGCTCCTACGAGCAGTACTTC. Variable domain in full (rest from reference TRBV5-1 and TRBJ2-7): KAGVTQTPRYLIKTRGQQVTLSCSPISGHRSVSWYQQTPGQGLQFLFEYFSETQRNKGNFPGRFSGRQFSNSRSEMNVSTLELGDSALYLCASSSGPSSYEQYFGPGTRLTVT.